This T cell receptor beta chain was identified during a study of cytomegalovirus exposure and HLA in healthy donors. Study results and limitations: A later analysis reportedly found that, within productive TCRs, an Asian-associated ancestry cluster had fewer N-insertions than the mean observed across the roughly 610 donors. There were some V segments, including TRBV6-2 and TRBV6-3, excluded as indistinguishable.

Germline V CDR1 and CDR2: MNHEY, SMNVEV (reference sequence). CDR3 length: 14 residues. PCR amplification relied on 60 Vbeta primers (plus 13 Jbeta primers). Clones were sequenced by immunoSEQ multiplex PCR, and TCRdb holds only the in-frame ones, with some missing. Its clone listing holds about 140,000 clones. Notes on this clone: Antigen unknown.

V usage is TRBV27 and J usage is TRBJ1-5, with D tentatively TRBD1 (5 bases). The sample was PBMCs. This TCR was recovered from a woman aged 18-29 years in good health and CMV-seronegative. CDR3 bases: TGTGAGGGGCTCCGGTGGTTTGTGAATCAGCCCCAGCATTTT. Encoded protein: CEGLRWFVNQPQHF.